The TCR beta chain under discussion was sequenced for a study of cytomegalovirus exposure and HLA in healthy donors. Study overall: In an earlier analysis, 95 million to 130 million unique TCR beta sequences were found from some 170 million T cells.

Germline CDR1 and CDR2: SGHNT and YENEEA. The CDR3 has 16 amino acids. V lost 1 base to trimming and J lost 4 bases; unmatched junction nucleotides: 6. Researchers ran the PCR with 60 Vbeta and 13 Jbeta primers. This table comes from immunoSEQ multiplex PCR, and its TCRdb copy is limited to in-frame clones, with some not included. The sample carries about 160,000 clones, around 73% recorded once. Source material: PBMCs. The sequence derives from a woman younger than 30 in good health and CMV-seronegative. The V call is TRBV11-3, the J call TRBJ2-5, with TRBD1 identical over 10 bases. In DNA form, the CDR3 reads TGTGCCAGCAGCTTAGGCTCGGGACAGGGGTCAGAGACCCAGTACTTC. Translated, it gives CASSLGSGQGSETQYF.